This T cell receptor (beta chain) originates from a study of OX40 agonist ivuxolimab in advanced cancers. Overall study context: The dose-escalation cohort had hepatocellular carcinoma, melanoma, renal cell or head and neck cancer. Three dose-escalation patients had partial responses: one with hepatocellular carcinoma and two with cutaneous melanoma.

Regarding this clone: Antigen unknown.

General study points: More expanded clones were seen, on average, in CD8+ T cells than in CD4+. Circulating CD4+ and CD8+ T cells showed clonal expansion by week 6 at 0.1 to 3.0 mg/kg.

The assay was immunoSEQ multiplex PCR, and TCRdb's table has in-frame clones only and misses some. The data show roughly 70,000 clones, approximately 90% seen once. Trimming took 6 bases from V and 4 from J, leaving 15 bases between them. CDR1 and CDR2 from the germline V gene are MNHNY and SVGAGI (reference sequence). The CDR3 has 14 amino acids. The clonotype comes from an adult with an advanced solid tumor such as melanoma, head and neck, liver or kidney cancer. The source was CD4+ or CD8+ T cells sorted from blood, collected in a trial of the OX40 agonist ivuxolimab. The chain uses TRBV6-6 and TRBJ2-5, with D perhaps TRBD2 (6 bases). CDR3 residues: CASSPGQRAETQYF. DNA of the CDR3: TGTGCCAGCAGCCCCGGTCAGCGGGCAGAGACCCAGTACTTC.